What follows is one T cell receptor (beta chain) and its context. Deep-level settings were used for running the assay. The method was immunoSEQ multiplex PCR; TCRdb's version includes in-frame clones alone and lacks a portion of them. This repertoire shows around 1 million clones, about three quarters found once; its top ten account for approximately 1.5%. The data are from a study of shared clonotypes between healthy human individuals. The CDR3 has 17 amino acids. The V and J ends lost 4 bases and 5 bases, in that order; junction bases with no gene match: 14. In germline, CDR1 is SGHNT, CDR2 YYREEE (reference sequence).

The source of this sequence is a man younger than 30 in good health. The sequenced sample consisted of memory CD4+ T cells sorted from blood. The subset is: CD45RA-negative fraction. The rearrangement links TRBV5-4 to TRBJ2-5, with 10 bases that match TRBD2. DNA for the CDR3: TGTGCCAGCAGCCGCCAGACTAGCGGGCCAGATAGGGAGACCCAGTACTTC. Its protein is CASSRQTSGPDRETQYF.